This T cell receptor (beta chain) is from a study of T cell responses to AZD1222 COVID-19 vaccine. To note about this clone: Its antigen remains unidentified.

Assay: immunoSEQ multiplex PCR; the TCRdb copy retains only in-frame clones and omits some. The data contain roughly 120,000 clones, 80% to 90% of them singletons. Study-level findings and limits: Targets within unmutated variant regions were reportedly found for nearly half of spike-specific TCRs.

Germline lookup yields CDR1 LGHDT and CDR2 YNNKEL (reference sequence). This CDR3 is built from 15 residues. V was cut by 2 bases and J by 11 bases, with 21 bases left in between. This material consisted of peripheral blood, taken on day 0 of AZD1222 vaccination. This clonotype originated in an adult in good health. The chain is built from TRBV3-1 (or the pseudogene TRBV3-2) and TRBJ1-2; D call uncertain. CDR3 nucleotide sequence: TGTGCCAGCAGCCAAAGGACGGCTGGTCCCATCAAGTACACCTTC. Translating it yields CASSQRTAGPIKYTF.